The sequence of this T cell receptor (beta chain) was determined in a study of blood T cell repertoires in COVID-19. Study as a whole: PBMCs, B-cell-depleted T cells, or T cells were the source of the cDNA or gDNA that made up the material.

V lost 3 bases and J lost 5; bases outside the gene matches: 5. CDR1 and CDR2 (germline): KGHDR, SFDVKD. The CDR3 is 16 amino acids. This clone has just one count. Some clones are missing from TCRdb's copy, which holds only in-frame ones; the method was immunoSEQ multiplex PCR. This table has a few hundred thousand clones, 87% appearing once. The chain employs TRBV24-1 and TRBJ2-1; 11 bases match TRBD2. The source is a woman younger than 30 who had recovered from COVID-19. The sequencing sample was made of peripheral blood. The CDR3 protein is CATSDAGTSGDNEQFF. CDR3 coding DNA: TGTGCCACCAGTGATGCCGGGACTAGCGGAGACAATGAGCAGTTCTTC.